The 22 T cell receptor beta chains presented below share a single source sample, sequenced in a study of cytomegalovirus exposure and HLA in healthy donors. A multiplex PCR was run with 60 Vbeta primers and 13 Jbeta primers. The protocol was immunoSEQ multiplex PCR, while the TCRdb copy is restricted to in-frame clones and leaves out a portion. The sample consists of approximately 140,000 clones, over 75% of them appearing once. The sequenced sample was PBMCs. Receptors originate from a boy younger than 18 in good health and CMV-seronegative.

This chain links TRBV29-1 with TRBJ1-4; weak D call: TRBD1 (5 bases). The CDR3 runs to 11 residues. The ends were cut back, 7 bases at V and 14 bases at J, with 17 bases in the middle. Per germline, CDR1 SQVTM and CDR2 ANQGSEA. The CDR3: CSGLGEGVLFF. In nucleotides, the CDR3 is TGCAGCGGTCTAGGGGAAGGTGTTCTGTTTTTT.

The chain joins TRBV9 to TRBJ2-5; 7 bases map to TRBD1. This CDR3 has 13 amino acids. Trimming removed 3 bases from V and 3 bases from J; junction bases left unmatched: 2. Germline lookup yields CDR1 SGDLS and CDR2 YYNGEE. CDR3 bases: TGTGCCAGCAGCGCTGGACAGGAAGAGACCCAGTACTTC. This encodes CASSAGQEETQYF.

About this clone itself: The same CDR3 also results from other DNA sequences found in this sample. The chain employs TRBV10-3 and TRBJ2-7; 10 bases match TRBD2. CDR3 length: 14 amino acids. Germline CDR1 reads ENHRY; CDR2 reads SYGVKD. The V gene end was trimmed by 4 bases and the J gene end by 2 bases; junction bases not matched to a gene: 2. The CDR3 protein is CAISGTSGPYEQYF. The DNA for the CDR3 is TGTGCCATCAGTGGGACTAGCGGTCCCTACGAGCAGTACTTC.

The chain uses TRBV5-1 and TRBJ1-2, with a tentative D call TRBD1 (6 bases). V lost 2 bases to trimming and J lost 8 bases, with 19 bases between them. The CDR3 consists of 15 residues. The germline gives CDR1 SGHRS, CDR2 YFSETQ. This CDR3 reads CASSFGQRAVRGYTF. The CDR3 region has the DNA TGCGCCAGCAGCTTTGGACAGCGTGCCGTCCGAGGCTACACCTTC.

The chain carries TRBV11-1 and TRBJ2-5; D possibly corresponds to TRBD2 (5 bases). This CDR3 region has 16 residues. Looked up from germline, CDR1 is SGHAT and CDR2 is FQDESV (reference sequence). V shed 5 bases and J shed 1 base, with 17 bases lying between them. DNA of the CDR3: TGTGCCAGCAGCCCATCTGGGAGCTGGGGCCAAGAGACCCAGTACTTC. It is translated as CASSPSGSWGQETQYF.

The V call is TRBV5-4, the J call TRBJ1-3; 7 nucleotides line up with TRBD1. Trimming at V came to 4 bases and at J to 4 bases, leaving 5 bases not matched to a gene. This CDR3 comprises 14 residues. Germline loops: CDR1 SGHNT, CDR2 YYREEE (reference sequence). The CDR3 spells CASSRDRVGNTIYF. The CDR3 DNA sequence: TGTGCCAGCAGCCGAGACAGGGTCGGAAACACCATATATTTT.

J is TRBJ1-3 and V is TRBV2; 8 bases map to TRBD1. Germline assignment: CDR1 SNHLY and CDR2 FYNNEI. CDR3 length equals 15 residues. Trimming took 6 bases from V and 0 from J; bases not matched to a gene: 4. The CDR3 DNA sequence: TGTGCCAGCAGCCGGGACAGGAACTCTGGAAACACCATATATTTT. Its protein product is CASSRDRNSGNTIYF.

The CDR3 coding sequence is TGTGCCAGCAGTTACTCTGCGACAGGTCGGGCAGATACGCAGTATTTT. Encoded protein: CASSYSATGRADTQYF. The chain couples TRBV6-6 to TRBJ2-3, with D possibly matching TRBD1 (6 bases). V gave up 0 bases and J gave up 4 bases, with 14 bases separating them. Germline loops: CDR1 MNHNY, CDR2 SVGAGI (reference sequence). The CDR3 is 16 residues long.

The chain links TRBV5-8 to TRBJ2-7; TRBD1 aligns across 9 bases. The CDR3 consists of 14 residues. Germline V gene data show CDR1 as SGHTS and CDR2 as YDEGEE. V lost 5 bases and J lost 7; bases outside the gene matches: 10. CDR3 in amino acids: CASSRQQGAEEQYF. CDR3 DNA sequence: TGTGCCAGCAGTCGCCAACAGGGGGCTGAGGAGCAGTACTTC.

The chain combines TRBV29-1 with TRBJ1-3; tentatively, D is TRBD1 (6 bases). The CDR3 covers 13 residues. The V gene lost 5 bases and the J gene lost 0 bases, with 8 bases spanning the gap. Germline V gene data show CDR1 as SQVTM and CDR2 as ANQGSEA. CDR3: CSVTGPSGNTIYF. In DNA, the CDR3 is TGCAGCGTTACAGGGCCCTCTGGAAACACCATATATTTT.

The V and J genes are TRBV29-1 and TRBJ2-2; TRBD1 aligns across 9 bases. The CDR3 is 14 amino acids. Germline loops: CDR1 SQVTM, CDR2 ANQGSEA. The V and J ends lost 5 bases and 1 base, in that order; junction bases with no gene match: 2. The CDR3 DNA follows: TGCAGCGTTCGACAGGGGGGGAACACCGGGGAGCTGTTTTTT. It codes for CSVRQGGNTGELFF.

This chain joins TRBV6-1 and TRBJ2-5; 10 bases fit TRBD1. This CDR3 spans 13 amino acids. Germline CDR1 and CDR2: MNHNS and SASEGT. The ends lost 7 bases at V and 10 bases at J; junction bases unmatched: 9. CDR3: CASMTGGAGGQYF. CDR3 in DNA: TGTGCCAGCATGACAGGGGGCGCCGGGGGCCAGTACTTC.

The chain couples TRBV7-8 to TRBJ2-1; TRBD1 aligns across 7 bases. CDR3 length equals 19 residues. J gave up 4 bases and V 1 base, and 16 bases lay outside the gene matches. CDR1 and CDR2 (germline): SGHVS, FQNEAQ. CDR3 region: CASSLVTGDLRNLYNEQFF. CDR3 nucleotides: TGTGCCAGCAGCTTAGTTACAGGGGACCTCCGAAACCTTTACAATGAGCAGTTCTTC.

The chain employs TRBV6-5 and TRBJ1-4; 7 nucleotides line up with TRBD1. The CDR3 is 11 amino acids. Germline V gene sequence: CDR1 MNHEY, CDR2 SVGAGI. V trimming: 6 bases; J trimming: 14 bases; junction bases outside the gene matches: 6. CDR3 sequence reads: CASRILQGLFF. The CDR3 DNA follows: TGTGCCAGCAGAATCTTACAGGGGCTGTTTTTT.

This clone appeared a few times. This chain connects TRBV5-6 to TRBJ1-1; 10 positions agree with TRBD1. After removal of 4 bases from V and 2 bases from J, the junction contained 5 bases not matched to a gene. CDR1 is SGHDT and CDR2 is YYEEEE in the germline V gene. The CDR3 contains 15 residues. For the CDR3, the DNA is TGTGCCAGCAGCGGAACGACAGGGGGCAACACTGAAGCTTTCTTT. This encodes CASSGTTGGNTEAFF.

The gene calls are TRBV7-9 and TRBJ2-7, with a tentative D call TRBD2 (5 bases). The CDR3 is made up of 15 amino acids. V lost 1 base and J lost 4, with 14 bases in between. Germline V CDR1 and CDR2: SEHNR, FQNEAQ (reference sequence). The CDR3 DNA reads as TGTGCCAGCAGCTTAGTGGGCACGTCGGGGTACGAGCAGTACTTC. It specifies CASSLVGTSGYEQYF. The whole variable domain, remainder taken from reference TRBV7-9 and TRBJ2-7, is DTGVSQNPRHKITKRGQNVTFRCDPISEHNRLYWYRQTLGQGPEFLTYFQNEAQLEKSRLLSDRFSAERPKGSFSTLEIQRTEQGDSAMYLCASSLVGTSGYEQYFGPGTRLTVT.

The V gene is TRBV6-1, the J gene TRBJ2-5; a possible D gene is TRBD2 (7 bases). The CDR3 sequence is 16 residues long. Germline V lookup: CDR1 MNHNS, CDR2 SASEGT. V lost 4 bases, J lost 2 bases, and 17 bases lay in between. Written as DNA, the CDR3 is TGTGCCAGCAGTGCGGGCAGGGGAGGGCTACAAGAGACCCAGTACTTC. The encoded protein is CASSAGRGGLQETQYF.

The V gene is TRBV29-1, the J gene TRBJ1-4, with a possible D match to TRBD1 (5 bases). V lost 2 bases and J 8 bases, leaving 12 bases between the germline ends. The CDR3 length is 13 residues. Germline CDR1 reads SQVTM; CDR2 reads ANQGSEA. The CDR3 region is CSVELGRREKLFF. As DNA, the CDR3 is TGCAGCGTTGAACTGGGGCGAAGGGAAAAACTGTTTTTT.

This rearrangement joins TRBV6-5 to TRBJ1-4; no reliable D call. V was pared by 2 bases and J by 2 bases, with 12 bases between. This CDR3 is built from 16 residues. Germline V lookup: CDR1 MNHEY, CDR2 SVGAGI. The CDR3 DNA follows: TGTGCCAGCAGTTACGGATCAGGATCGACTAATGAAAAACTGTTTTTT. Its translation is CASSYGSGSTNEKLFF.

The chain links TRBV28 to TRBJ1-5, with a possible D match to TRBD1 (5 bases). The V end was cut by 0 bases, the J end by 5 bases, with 11 bases between. CDR1 MDHEN and CDR2 SYDVKM come from the germline V gene. The CDR3 length is 15 residues. CDR3 DNA sequence: TGTGCCAGCAGTTTATGGACAGAGGACCATCAGCCCCAGCATTTT. Protein: CASSLWTEDHQPQHF.

The CDR3, as DNA: TGTGCCACCAGCAGAAATCCGGGGACTCCAATCGGGGAGCTGTTTTTT. Amino acid sequence: CATSRNPGTPIGELFF. The V and J genes are TRBV15 and TRBJ2-2; D perhaps matches TRBD2 (6 bases). This CDR3 is built from 16 residues. V was shortened by 2 bases and J by 7 bases, with 17 bases between the two germline ends. CDR1 and CDR2 (germline): LNHNV, YYDKDF (reference sequence). Full variable domain (missing parts from reference TRBV15 and TRBJ2-2): DAMVIQNPRYQVTQFGKPVTLSCSQTLNHNVMYWYQQKSSQAPKLLFHYYDKDFNNEADTPDNFQSRRPNTSFCFLDIRSPGLGDTAMYLCATSRNPGTPIGELFFGEGSRLTVL.

The chain has TRBV9 and TRBJ2-2; tentative D call: TRBD2 (5 bases). V lost 0 bases and J lost 0, with 6 bases in between. The CDR3 covers 15 residues. Germline CDR1 reads SGDLS; CDR2 reads YYNGEE. The CDR3 DNA sequence: TGTGCCAGCAGCGTAGAGGGAGCGAACACCGGGGAGCTGTTTTTT. This codes for CASSVEGANTGELFF.